Listed below are T cell receptor beta chains from one sample, sequenced in a study of read filtering for tumor transcriptome and immune sequencing. Using its own MiXCR run on the reads, TCRdb lists one record per CDR3 protein. The data show approximately 61,000 distinct CDR3 sequences, with around 18% seen just once and roughly an eighth held by the top ten. Input material: a population of CD138-negative cells sorted from bone marrow. Receptors originate from a donor aged 40 or older with multiple myeloma. Each CDR3 is given with its conserved first and last residue. Each record gives: D gene, J gene, clone size, V gene, CDR3 DNA, CDR3 protein. D genes are given only for firm matches. Size values are once, few and many counts, or a class for expanded clones, and some rows have none.

>.|TRBJ2-7|many|TRBV6-2/TRBV6-3
TGTGCCAGCACGGAGAGGGGCCGGGGCGAGCAGTACTTC
CASTERGRGEQYF
>TRBD2|TRBJ2-1|medium-sized|TRBV29-1
TGCAGCGTTGAAGATCGGGGGGACCTCAACTATGAGCAGTTCTTC
CSVEDRGDLNYEQFF
>TRBD1|TRBJ1-5|many|TRBV20-1
TGCAGTGCTAGAGACCGGACAGGGTCCTACCAAGCCCAGCATTTT
CSARDRTGSYQAQHF
>.|TRBJ2-7|many|TRBV20-1
TGCAGTGCTAGACCAAATCGGGGGCGCGACGAGCAGTACTTC
CSARPNRGRDEQYF
>.|TRBJ2-3|many|TRBV7-3
TGTGCCAGCAGCTTAACCGGTGTGGGCACAGATACGCAGTATTTT
CASSLTGVGTDTQYF
>TRBD1|TRBJ1-6|.|TRBV20-1
TGCAGTGCTAGAGATCAGGGGGCCGCCTATAATTCACCCCTCCACTTT
CSARDQGAAYNSPLHF
>.|TRBJ1-1|many|TRBV6-2/TRBV6-3
TGTGCCAGCAGTCCCTTGGAAGGGACAAGGGCTTTCTTT
CASSPLEGTRAFF
>.|TRBJ2-1|many|TRBV20-1
TGCAGTGCCCCGGGGGAGAGCTCCTACAATGAGCAGTTCTTC
CSAPGESSYNEQFF
>TRBD2|TRBJ2-2|many|TRBV5-1
TGCGCCAGCAGCCGGGACTACCTTAACACCGGGGAGCTGTTTTTT
CASSRDYLNTGELFF
>TRBD1|TRBJ2-1|many|TRBV27
TGTGCCAGCAGTTTCGGGACAGGGAGTTCCTACAATGAGCAGTTCTTC
CASSFGTGSSYNEQFF
>.|TRBJ2-2|many|TRBV24-1
TGTGCCACCAGTGCTGACCGACACACCGGGGAGCTGTTTTTT
CATSADRHTGELFF
>.|TRBJ1-1|.|TRBV20-1
TGCAGTGCTAGCCAAGCGGCGGAGTGGCTAGGGGACACTGAAGCTTTCTTT
CSASQAAEWLGDTEAFF
>TRBD1|TRBJ1-2|.|TRBV19
TGTGCCAGTACTCCGACAGGGCTAAACTATGGCTACACCTTC
CASTPTGLNYGYTF
>TRBD2|TRBJ2-2|many|TRBV18
TGTGCCAGCTCAAAGACCCCGGGAGGGATAGCGGACACCGGGGAGCTGTTTTTT
CASSKTPGGIADTGELFF
>.|TRBJ2-3|few|TRBV19
TGTGCCAGCAAAGACTCCACGGCACAGATAACGCAGTATTTT
CASKDSTAQITQYF
>TRBD1|TRBJ1-1|many|TRBV12-3/TRBV12-4
TGTGCCAGCAGTTTAGGACAGGGTGAAGCTTTCTTT
CASSLGQGEAFF
>.|TRBJ2-2|many|TRBV20-1
TGCAGTGCTAGAGATGGGGGGGCCGCGGGGGAGCTGTTTTTT
CSARDGGAAGELFF
>.|TRBJ1-3|few|TRBV28
TGTGCCAGCAAGGGCCGCAGGCGGAGCTCTGGAAACACCATATATTTT
CASKGRRRSSGNTIYF
>.|TRBJ1-1|many|TRBV12-3/TRBV12-4
TGTGCCAGCGGGGGAGGGGAAAGCACTGAAGCTTTCTTT
CASGGGESTEAFF
>.|TRBJ1-2|.|TRBV5-1
TGCGCCAGCAGCTTGGAAGGCTATGGCTACACCTTC
CASSLEGYGYTF
>TRBD2|TRBJ2-5|many|TRBV5-1
TGCGCCAGCAGTCGGGAGGGGGAGGCTCGCGAGACCCAGTACTTC
CASSREGEARETQYF
>TRBD1|TRBJ2-1|.|TRBV12-3/TRBV12-4
TGTGCCAGCAGCCAAGGGACAGGGGACAATGAGCAGTTCTTC
CASSQGTGDNEQFF
>.|TRBJ1-1|many|TRBV3-1
TGTGCCAGCAGCAAAGAGGCAGGGAGGAACACTGAAGCTTTCTTT
CASSKEAGRNTEAFF
>.|TRBJ2-1|many|TRBV29-1
TGCAGCGTTGAAGAGGGGATGAGCCTACACGGTGAGCAGTTCTTC
CSVEEGMSLHGEQFF
>TRBD1|TRBJ2-7|many|TRBV29-1
TGCAGCGTTATCCGGGGACAGTACGAGCAGTACTTC
CSVIRGQYEQYF
>TRBD2|TRBJ2-7|few|TRBV5-1
TGCGCCAGCAGCCCTGCCGGGAGGGCCCTCTACGAGCAGTACTTC
CASSPAGRALYEQYF
>TRBD1|TRBJ2-1|many|TRBV9
TGTGCCAGCAGCGTAGAGTGGGACAGGGTGTATGAGCAGTTCTTC
CASSVEWDRVYEQFF
>TRBD1|TRBJ2-2|.|TRBV6-2/TRBV6-3
TGTGCCAGCAGTCCCATAGGACAGGGTGGGGCCGGGGAGCTGTTTTTT
CASSPIGQGGAGELFF
>.|TRBJ1-1|many|TRBV5-1
TGCGCCAGCAGCTCTCGGGCTATGAACACTGAAGCTTTCTTT
CASSSRAMNTEAFF
>.|TRBJ2-7|many|TRBV12-3/TRBV12-4
TGTGCCAGCAGCCAAAGATTAGAGCAGTACTTC
CASSQRLEQYF
>.|TRBJ2-1|many|TRBV11-2
TGTGCCAGCAGCTTACAGAATGAGCAGTTCTTC
CASSLQNEQFF
>.|TRBJ2-6|many|TRBV5-1
TGCGCCAGCAGCTATGGCTTCTCTGGGGCCAACGTCCTGACTTTC
CASSYGFSGANVLTF